These T cell receptor beta chains were read from a single sample in a study of blood T cells in healthy people across ages. Via MiXCR, TCRdb re-called the 5' RACE reads, giving one row per CDR3 protein. The sample has about 730,000 distinct CDR3 sequences; roughly 41% are singletons. The specimen was blood. The receptor set was obtained from a woman aged 60-75 years in good health. CDR3s include the opening cysteine and the closing phenylalanine or tryptophan. The order of the fields is clone size, V gene, D gene, J gene, CDR3 DNA, CDR3 protein. The D gene is left open where the match is weak. Clone size, where shown, is once, few, many, or a class for clones that have expanded.

>.|TRBV5-5|.|TRBJ2-5
TGTGCCAGCAGCTTACCGCTTAGGGAGGAGACCCAGTACTTC
CASSLPLREETQYF
>.|TRBV5-1|.|TRBJ1-2
TGTGCCAGCAGTTTACGGGGACCGAGAGATGGCTACACCTTC
CASSLRGPRDGYTF
>.|TRBV11-2|TRBD2|TRBJ2-7
TGTGCCAGCAGCTTAGGTGCGGGAGGAACCTACAATGAGCAGTACTTC
CASSLGAGGTYNEQYF
>.|TRBV6-4|.|TRBJ2-1
TGTGCCAGCAGTGTCCCAAATGGGCGACTCCTGCACAATGAGCAGTTCTTC
CASSVPNGRLLHNEQFF
>few|TRBV12-3/TRBV12-4|.|TRBJ1-2
TGTGCCAGCAGTTTTACAGGGAAGGCGTCCTATGGCTACACCTTC
CASSFTGKASYGYTF
>.|TRBV11-2|.|TRBJ2-1
TGTGCCAGCAGGTGGGAGCAAGCCTCCTACAATGAGCAGTTCTTC
CASRWEQASYNEQFF
>few|TRBV10-2|TRBD1|TRBJ2-7
TGCGCCAGCAGCCAGGACAGGGTGACCCTCCGCTCCTACGAGCAGTACTTC
CASSQDRVTLRSYEQYF
>few|TRBV7-3|.|TRBJ2-7
TGTGCCAGCAGACTTAATCCTGGACCCTACAATGAGCAGTACTTC
CASRLNPGPYNEQYF
>.|TRBV6-2/TRBV6-3|TRBD1|TRBJ1-4
TGTGCCAGCAGCCGGACAGGGACCGATGAAAAACTGTTTTTT
CASSRTGTDEKLFF
>.|TRBV2|.|TRBJ2-5
TGTGCCAGCAGTGACAGGGCCAGACGAGAGACCCAGTACTTC
CASSDRARRETQYF
>few|TRBV20-1|.|TRBJ2-6
TGCAGTACATACAGAGACCCTGGGGCCAACGTCCTGACTTTC
CSTYRDPGANVLTF
>.|TRBV20-1|TRBD2|TRBJ2-3
TGCAGTGCTGCGGGGACTAGCGGGAGCGCCACAGATACGCAGTATTTT
CSAAGTSGSATDTQYF
>.|TRBV29-1|.|TRBJ2-2
TGCAGCGTTGAAGGTGCCCTCAGAACCGGGGAGCTGTTTTTT
CSVEGALRTGELFF
>few|TRBV19|TRBD2|TRBJ2-1
TGTGCCAGTAGGGCTAGCGGGAGGAATGAGCAGTTCTTC
CASRASGRNEQFF
>.|TRBV28|.|TRBJ2-7
TGTGCCAGCAGCACTATCAAGCCCTACGAGCAGTACTTC
CASSTIKPYEQYF
>many|TRBV10-3|.|TRBJ1-2
TGTGCCAACAGGGACGGCGCTAACTATGGCTACACCTTC
CANRDGANYGYTF
>few|TRBV10-3|TRBD2|TRBJ2-2
TGTGCCATCGGGACTAGCGGGGTCGGGACCGGGGAGCTGTTTTTT
CAIGTSGVGTGELFF
>.|TRBV3-1|.|TRBJ1-5
TGTGCCAGCAGCCCAAGTTTAGACAGCAGGGGCAATCAGCCCCAGCATTTT
CASSPSLDSRGNQPQHF
>.|TRBV7-9|TRBD1|TRBJ1-5
TGTGCCAGCAGCTACGAGACAGGGGTTGGCAATCAGCCCCAGCATTTT
CASSYETGVGNQPQHF
>.|TRBV12-3/TRBV12-4|.|TRBJ1-1
TGTGCCAGCAGTTTAGGGACGCCGAATGAAGCTTTCTTT
CASSLGTPNEAFF
>.|TRBV10-3|.|TRBJ2-7
TGTGCCATCAGTGAGTTCTCGGGGGACACCTACGAGCAGTACTTC
CAISEFSGDTYEQYF
>few|TRBV7-2|.|TRBJ1-2
TGTGCCAGCAGCTTAGTTTTTGGGGGCGAGGGCTATGGCTACACCTTC
CASSLVFGGEGYGYTF
>.|TRBV28|TRBD2|TRBJ2-1
TGTGCCAGCAGTTTAGGCGGGAGGGGGCGGGAGAATGAGCAGTTCTTC
CASSLGGRGRENEQFF
>.|TRBV10-3|TRBD2|TRBJ2-3
TGTGCCATCAGTGACAGCGGGGGGGGAGCTACGCAGTATTTT
CAISDSGGGATQYF
>few|TRBV24-1|.|TRBJ2-5
TGTGCCACCAGTGATGCCGCGGATGAGACCCAGTACTTC
CATSDAADETQYF
>many|TRBV7-9|.|TRBJ2-5
TGTGCCAGCAGCTTAGACCAAGAGACCCAGTACTTC
CASSLDQETQYF
>.|TRBV20-1|.|TRBJ2-4
TGCAGTGCTAGAGATATCGGCGGGATGGAGAGGGGCATTCAGTACTTC
CSARDIGGMERGIQYF
>.|TRBV7-8|TRBD2|TRBJ2-4
TGTGCCAGCAGCTTCGGACTAGCGGGAGTGCTAGCCAAAAACATTCAGTACTTC
CASSFGLAGVLAKNIQYF
>few|TRBV29-1|TRBD1|TRBJ1-1
TGCAGCGGGGGGGACAGCAGAAACACTGAAGCTTTCTTT
CSGGDSRNTEAFF
>.|TRBV6-2/TRBV6-3|.|TRBJ2-7
TGTGCCAGCAAAGGGGCCTCCTTCTACGAGCAGTACTTC
CASKGASFYEQYF
>.|TRBV7-3|.|TRBJ2-3
TGTGCCAGCAGCATCACAACTAGCACAGATACGCAGTATTTT
CASSITTSTDTQYF
>many|TRBV29-1|TRBD1|TRBJ2-7
TGCAGCGTTGGGGCAGGGGGTGGGCTCGAGCAGTACTTC
CSVGAGGGLEQYF
>many|TRBV29-1|.|TRBJ2-7
TGCAGCGTTGGAAGGGACTCAGCCTACGAGCAGTACTTC
CSVGRDSAYEQYF
>few|TRBV7-3|.|TRBJ2-2
TGTGCCAGCAGGAAAGAACACACCGGGGAGCTGTTTTTT
CASRKEHTGELFF
>.|TRBV20-1|.|TRBJ2-7
TGCAGTGCTAGATCTCCACTAGCCCTAGAATACGAGCAGTACTTC
CSARSPLALEYEQYF
>few|TRBV7-9|.|TRBJ2-7
TGTGCCAGCAGCTTAGCCCACCGGGACAACGAGCAGTACTTC
CASSLAHRDNEQYF
>few|TRBV12-3/TRBV12-4|TRBD1|TRBJ2-7
TGTGCCAGCAGTCTGCAGACAGGGAACTACGAGCAGTACTTC
CASSLQTGNYEQYF
>.|TRBV12-3/TRBV12-4|TRBD1|TRBJ1-1
TGTGCCAGCAGTCTGATAGGGGGCGCGGACACTGAAGCTTTCTTT
CASSLIGGADTEAFF
>many|TRBV7-2|.|TRBJ1-2
TGTGCCAGCAGCTTAGACAGTGTTTCGCCCTACACCTTC
CASSLDSVSPYTF
>.|TRBV3-1|TRBD2|TRBJ2-7
TGTGCCAGCAGCCCATCCGGGACTAGCGCTACGGAGCAGTACTTC
CASSPSGTSATEQYF
>many|TRBV29-1|.|TRBJ2-6
TGCAGCGTTGAATTCCAACAGGGTTTGGGGGCCAACGTCCTGACTTTC
CSVEFQQGLGANVLTF
>few|TRBV9|.|TRBJ1-1
TGTGCCAGCAGCGTAGGGGTGACGAACACTGAAGCTTTCTTT
CASSVGVTNTEAFF
>few|TRBV6-1|TRBD1|TRBJ2-1
TGTGCCAGCAGGGGCGGGACAGGGAACTACAATGAGCAGTTCTTC
CASRGGTGNYNEQFF
>.|TRBV3-1|TRBD2|TRBJ2-3
TGTGCCAGCAGCCAAGGACTTTTAGCGGGGGGACCAGATACGCAGTATTTT
CASSQGLLAGGPDTQYF
>.|TRBV5-6|.|TRBJ2-1
TGTGACCAGGGTCCCTACAATGAGCAGTTCTTC
CDQGPYNEQFF
>few|TRBV2|TRBD2|TRBJ2-1
TGTGCCAGCAGGTCTAGCGGGGGCTCCTACAATGAGCAGTTCTTC
CASRSSGGSYNEQFF